The source of this T cell receptor (beta chain) is a study of blood T cells in healthy people across ages (dated by TCRdb to the mid-2010s). In terms of the full investigation: In model experiments, template switching captured about one uniquely barcoded TCR beta cDNA molecule for every two T cells. To track age-related changes in TCR beta repertoire diversity, the study relied on deep sequencing normalized with unique cDNA molecular identifiers. Donors were grouped into four age groups: young (average roughly 16 years), middle-aged (roughly 37), aged (around 60) and long-lived (roughly 80). To avoid experimental bias, donors of different ages were spread randomly across the sequencing lanes. For two donors (one aged 18 to 30 and one aged 80 or older), the study analyzed two additional independent replicas of 1 million unique cDNA reads from the same blood draw.

Comments on this clonotype: This receptor's antigen is unknown. The junction shows a germline mismatch at one end, possibly a read error.

Library creation used 5' RACE. This sample was sequenced with an Illumina HiSeq 2500. A second PCR of roughly 7 to 12 cycles was run with a J-beta primer mix and a sample-barcoded 5' primer. A unique molecular identifier was introduced onto each TCR beta cDNA molecule by a template-switch 5' adaptor carrying 12 random nucleotides. Each sample yielded at least 2.5 million CDR3-containing paired-end reads. All of the RNA was converted into first-strand cDNA using the Mint cDNA synthesis kit, with a TRBC-specific oligonucleotide serving as the primer. All cDNA was treated with uracil-DNA glycosylase and then went through a first 18-cycle PCR with the universal primers M1SS and BC2_uni_R. In the paper's pipeline: For normalization, 1 million high-quality reads, each with a distinct molecular identifier, were randomly selected from each sample. Instead of being binned into consensus sequences, reads that shared molecular identifiers were thrown out. MiTCR, with a Q25 quality threshold and the strictest error-elimination algorithm, was used for CDR3 identification, clonotype clustering and error correction. A nonparametric unseen species model with Euler transformation was used to estimate lower-bound total TCR beta diversity. TCRdb took the public reads, trimmed them with fastp at Q25, ran MiXCR for clone calling and kept in-frame beta chains. Every distinct CDR3 protein forms one entry, paired with its most common genes and DNA. These V and J calls are TCRdb output, not the study's own analysis. This sample holds hundreds of thousands of distinct CDR3 sequences; about 51% were observed only once. The biggest ten clones account for 13% of the sample.

Donors were about 36 systemically healthy Caucasian individuals from Russia aged about 6 to 100 years. Each donor gave about 9.7 milliliters of peripheral blood, drawn into EDTA-treated Vacutainer tubes. Ficoll-Paque density-gradient centrifugation was used to isolate PBMCs, with at least 7 million per sample. Trizol reagent was used to extract total RNA from PBMCs, with at least 5 micrograms per sample. Naive CD45RAhigh/CD27high T cell percentages were measured by flow cytometry on a PBMC aliquot from every donor. The germline V gene supplies CDR1 SGHRS and CDR2 YFSETQ. The CDR3 has 16 amino acids, counting the end cysteine and phenylalanine. Here the CDR3 DNA is all that survives: 48 bases in frame from base 1. Overall study outcomes, separate from this receptor: Total diversity estimates from one million sequenced T cells were considered lower bounds and underestimates. Conclusive comparison of naive and antigen-experienced compartments was prevented by the profiling of bulk unsorted PBMCs. A strong correlation was found between observed TCR beta diversity and the percentage of naive T cells measured by flow cytometry. Observed TCR beta diversity per million T cells fell roughly linearly with age, and a significant reduction was already apparent by age about 36. Because donor CMV infection status was unknown, age-related changes in expanded clonotypes were potentially confounded. Compared with the aged group, more naive CD4+ T cells, fewer expanded clones and increased TCR diversity were shown by the long-lived group, suggesting age selection.

The source is a woman aged 80 or over in good health. The sequenced material came from blood. The chain was built from TRBV5-1 and TRBJ2-1; TRBD1 is perhaps the D gene, given 6 matching bases. The DNA sequence is as follows: TGCACCAGCAGCTTGCTCGGGACACCCACTTACAATGAGCAGTTCTTC. Its translation is CTSSLLGTPTYNEQFF.